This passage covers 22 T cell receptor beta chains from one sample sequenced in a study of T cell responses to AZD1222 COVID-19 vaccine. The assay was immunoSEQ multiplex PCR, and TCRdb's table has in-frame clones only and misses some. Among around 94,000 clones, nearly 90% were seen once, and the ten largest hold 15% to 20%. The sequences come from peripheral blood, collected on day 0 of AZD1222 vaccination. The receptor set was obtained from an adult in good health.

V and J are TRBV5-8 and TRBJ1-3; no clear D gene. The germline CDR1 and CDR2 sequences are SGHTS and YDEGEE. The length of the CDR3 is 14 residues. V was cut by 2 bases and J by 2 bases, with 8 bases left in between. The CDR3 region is CASSFGIAGNTIYF. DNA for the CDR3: TGTGCCAGCAGCTTCGGAATCGCTGGAAACACCATATATTTT.

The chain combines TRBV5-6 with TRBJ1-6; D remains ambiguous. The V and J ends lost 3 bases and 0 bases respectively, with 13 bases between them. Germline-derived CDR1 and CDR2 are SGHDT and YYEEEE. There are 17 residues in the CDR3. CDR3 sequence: CASSYGGQSSYNSPLHF. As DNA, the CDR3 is TGTGCCAGCAGCTACGGAGGCCAAAGCTCCTATAATTCACCCCTCCACTTT.

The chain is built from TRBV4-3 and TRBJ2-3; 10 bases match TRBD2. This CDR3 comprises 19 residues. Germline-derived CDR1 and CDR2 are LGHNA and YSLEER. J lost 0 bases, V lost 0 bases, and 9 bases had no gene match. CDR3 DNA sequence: TGCGCCAGCAGCCAAGATAAACTAGCGGGAAGTTCTAGCACAGATACGCAGTATTTT. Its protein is CASSQDKLAGSSSTDTQYF.

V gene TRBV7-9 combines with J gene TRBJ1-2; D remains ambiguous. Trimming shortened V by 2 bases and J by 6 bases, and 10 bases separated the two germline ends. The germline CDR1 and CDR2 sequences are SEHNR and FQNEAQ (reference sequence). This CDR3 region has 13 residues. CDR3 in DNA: TGTGCCAGCAGCTTAAGTGGCAGGAATGGCTACACCTTC. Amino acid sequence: CASSLSGRNGYTF.

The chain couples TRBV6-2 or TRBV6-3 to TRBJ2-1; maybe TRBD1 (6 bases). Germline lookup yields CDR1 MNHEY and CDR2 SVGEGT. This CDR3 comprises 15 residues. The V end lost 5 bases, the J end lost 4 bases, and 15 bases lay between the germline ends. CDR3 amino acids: CASSPVGADYNEQFF. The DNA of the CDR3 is TGTGCCAGCAGTCCAGTGGGGGCCGATTACAATGAGCAGTTCTTC.

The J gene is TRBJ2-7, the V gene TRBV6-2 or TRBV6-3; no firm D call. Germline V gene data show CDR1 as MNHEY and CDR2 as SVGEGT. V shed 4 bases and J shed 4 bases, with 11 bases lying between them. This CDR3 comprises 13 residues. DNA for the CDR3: TGTGCCAGCAGTTCTTGGACGGGTTACGAGCAGTACTTC. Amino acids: CASSSWTGYEQYF.

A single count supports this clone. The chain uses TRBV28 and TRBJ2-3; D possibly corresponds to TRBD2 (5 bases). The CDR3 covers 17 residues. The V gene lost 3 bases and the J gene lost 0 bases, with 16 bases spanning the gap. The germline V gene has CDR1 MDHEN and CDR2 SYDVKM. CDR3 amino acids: CASSFLWSGSSTDTQYF. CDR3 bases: TGTGCCAGCAGTTTCCTGTGGAGCGGATCTAGCACAGATACGCAGTATTTT.

In DNA form, the CDR3 reads TGTGCCATCGGGACTAGCGGGGACAATGAGCAGTTCTTC. Protein sequence: CAIGTSGDNEQFF. The chain employs TRBV10-3 and TRBJ2-1; 13 bases fit TRBD2. CDR1 and CDR2 (germline): ENHRY, SYGVKD. The ends lost 8 bases at V and 5 bases at J; junction bases unmatched: 0. This CDR3 contains 13 residues.

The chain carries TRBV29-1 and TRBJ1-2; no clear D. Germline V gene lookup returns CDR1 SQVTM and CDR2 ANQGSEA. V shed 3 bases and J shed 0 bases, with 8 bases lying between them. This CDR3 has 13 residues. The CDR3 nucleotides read TGCAGCGTTGACAGTCAAACTAACTATGGCTACACCTTC. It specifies CSVDSQTNYGYTF.

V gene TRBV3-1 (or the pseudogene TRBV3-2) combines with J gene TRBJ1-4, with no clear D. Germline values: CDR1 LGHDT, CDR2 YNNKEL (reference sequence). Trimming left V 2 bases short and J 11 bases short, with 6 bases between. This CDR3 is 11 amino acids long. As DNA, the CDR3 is TGTGCCAGCAGCCAAAGCGGGAAACTGTTTTTT. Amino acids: CASSQSGKLFF.

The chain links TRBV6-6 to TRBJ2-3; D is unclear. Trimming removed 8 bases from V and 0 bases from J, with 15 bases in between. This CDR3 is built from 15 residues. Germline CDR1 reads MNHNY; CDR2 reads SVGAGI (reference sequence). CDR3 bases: TGTGCCAGCGCCTTCCTCGAGCCTAGCACAGATACGCAGTATTTT. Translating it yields CASAFLEPSTDTQYF.

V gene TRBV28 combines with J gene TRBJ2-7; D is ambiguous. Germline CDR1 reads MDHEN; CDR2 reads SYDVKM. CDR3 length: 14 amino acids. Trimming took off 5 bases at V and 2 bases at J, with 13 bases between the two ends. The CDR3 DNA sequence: TGTGCCAGCAGTAAAACTTATGCGCCCTACGAGCAGTACTTC. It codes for CASSKTYAPYEQYF.

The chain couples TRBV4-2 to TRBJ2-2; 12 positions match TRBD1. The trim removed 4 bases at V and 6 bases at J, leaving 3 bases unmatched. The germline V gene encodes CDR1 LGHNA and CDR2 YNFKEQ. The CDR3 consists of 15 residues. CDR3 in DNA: TGTGCCAGCAGCCGGGACAGGGGGCGCGCCGGGGAGCTGTTTTTT. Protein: CASSRDRGRAGELFF.

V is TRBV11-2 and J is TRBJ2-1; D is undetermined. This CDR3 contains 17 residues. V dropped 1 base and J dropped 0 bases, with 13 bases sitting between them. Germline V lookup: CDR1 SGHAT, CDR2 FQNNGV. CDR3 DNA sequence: TGTGCCAGCAGCTTAGTAGTTTCGGCCAGCTCCTACAATGAGCAGTTCTTC. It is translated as CASSLVVSASSYNEQFF.

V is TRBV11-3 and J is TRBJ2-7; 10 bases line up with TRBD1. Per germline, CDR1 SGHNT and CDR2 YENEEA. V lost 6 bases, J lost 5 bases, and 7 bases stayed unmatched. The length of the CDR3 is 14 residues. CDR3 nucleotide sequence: TGTGCCAGCAGTAACGGGACAGGGGTCCACGAGCAGTACTTC. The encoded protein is CASSNGTGVHEQYF.

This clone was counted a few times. The CDR3 protein is CASSLTVGAGSHNEQFF. The CDR3 coding sequence is TGTGCCAGCAGCTTAACTGTGGGAGCGGGATCACACAATGAGCAGTTCTTC. The rearrangement uses TRBV7-3 and TRBJ2-1; TRBD2 matches 7 bases. Germline assignment: CDR1 SGHTA and CDR2 FQGTGA. The J segment lost 5 bases and the V segment lost 0 bases, leaving 10 bases of the junction unmatched. The CDR3 is 17 residues long.

The CDR3 nucleotides are TGTGCCAGCAGCTCCATGCCACTGATTACGGGCTCCTACGAGCAGTACTTC. Translated: CASSSMPLITGSYEQYF. The chain links TRBV7-9 to TRBJ2-7; D is uncertain. The V gene's germline CDR1 is SEHNR and CDR2 FQNEAQ (reference sequence). V dropped 4 bases and J dropped 0 bases, with 19 bases sitting between them. CDR3 length: 17 amino acids.

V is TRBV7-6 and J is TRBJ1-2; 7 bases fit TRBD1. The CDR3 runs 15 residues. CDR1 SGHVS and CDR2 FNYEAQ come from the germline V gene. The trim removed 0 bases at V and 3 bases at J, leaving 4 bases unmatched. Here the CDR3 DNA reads TGTGCCAGCAGCTTAGCGTCCCAGGGGGACTATGGCTACACCTTC. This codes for CASSLASQGDYGYTF.

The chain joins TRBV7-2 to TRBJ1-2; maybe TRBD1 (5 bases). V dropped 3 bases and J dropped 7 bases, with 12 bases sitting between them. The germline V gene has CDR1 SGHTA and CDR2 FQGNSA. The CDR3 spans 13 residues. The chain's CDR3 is CASSFGGEGGYTF. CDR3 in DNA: TGTGCCAGCAGCTTCGGGGGGGAGGGTGGCTACACCTTC.

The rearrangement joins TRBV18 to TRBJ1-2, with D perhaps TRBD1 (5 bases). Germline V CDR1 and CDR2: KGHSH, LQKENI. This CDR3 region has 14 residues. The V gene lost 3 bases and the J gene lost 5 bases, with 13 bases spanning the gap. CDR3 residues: CASSPVRELYGYTF. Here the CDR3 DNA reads TGTGCCAGCTCACCTGTCAGGGAGCTTTATGGCTACACCTTC.

The chain's CDR3 is CASSQGAPDGSHVEQFF. The CDR3 DNA reads as TGTGCCAGCAGCCAAGGTGCCCCAGATGGCAGCCACGTTGAGCAGTTCTTC. The chain links TRBV3-1 (or the pseudogene TRBV3-2) to TRBJ2-1; D is unresolved. V gave up 1 base and J gave up 9 bases, with 22 bases separating them. The CDR3 runs to 17 residues. The germline V gene has CDR1 LGHDT and CDR2 YNNKEL (reference sequence).

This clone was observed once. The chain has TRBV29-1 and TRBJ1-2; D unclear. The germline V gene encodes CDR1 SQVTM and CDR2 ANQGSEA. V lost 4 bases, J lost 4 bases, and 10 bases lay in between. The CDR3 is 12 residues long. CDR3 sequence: CSVADTLYGYTF. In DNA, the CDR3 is TGCAGCGTTGCTGACACCCTCTATGGCTACACCTTC.